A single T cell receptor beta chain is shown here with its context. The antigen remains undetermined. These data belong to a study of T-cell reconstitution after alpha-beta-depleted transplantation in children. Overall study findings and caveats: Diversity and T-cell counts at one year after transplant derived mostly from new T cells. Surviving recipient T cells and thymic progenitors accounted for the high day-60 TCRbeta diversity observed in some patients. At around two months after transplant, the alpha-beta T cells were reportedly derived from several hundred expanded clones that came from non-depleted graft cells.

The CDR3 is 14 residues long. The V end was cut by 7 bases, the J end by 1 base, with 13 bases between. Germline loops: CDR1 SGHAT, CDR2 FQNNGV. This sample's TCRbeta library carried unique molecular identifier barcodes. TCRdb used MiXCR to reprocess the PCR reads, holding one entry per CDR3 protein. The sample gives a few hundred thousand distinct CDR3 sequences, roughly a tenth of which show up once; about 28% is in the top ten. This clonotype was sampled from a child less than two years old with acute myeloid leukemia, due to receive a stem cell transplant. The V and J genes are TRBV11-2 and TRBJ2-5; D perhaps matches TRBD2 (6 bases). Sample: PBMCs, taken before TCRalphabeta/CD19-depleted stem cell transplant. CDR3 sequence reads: CASTGRQIQETQYF. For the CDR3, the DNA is TGTGCCAGCACCGGGAGACAGATCCAAGAGACCCAGTACTTC.